This T cell receptor beta chain was identified during a study of blood T cell repertoires in COVID-19. Study at large: Samples representing acute and convalescent COVID-19 were sourced from the United States, Italy and Spain. The cDNA or gDNA used as material had been derived from T cells, B-cell-depleted T cells, or PBMCs.

As originally analysed: Nucleated cell counts were estimated from reference gene primer amplification. Assay used: immunoSEQ multiplex PCR; TCRdb lists only in-frame clones, some missing. V and J calls and clone size are those listed in that table; D and trimming were worked out from the DNA. The sample has 110,000 to 150,000 clones, about 90% seen once. The CDR3 length is 13 residues. Germline values: CDR1 MGHDK, CDR2 SYGVNS. The V end was cut by 8 bases, the J end by 1 base, with 11 bases between. The clonotype originates from a woman of 80 years or more with acute or convalescent COVID-19. This chain uses TRBV25-1 with TRBJ1-1; perhaps TRBD1 as D (6 bases). The sample comprised peripheral blood. The DNA for the CDR3 is TGTGCCAGCGTTGGACAGTCGAACACTGAAGCTTTCTTT. It yields the protein CASVGQSNTEAFF. Combining the CDR3 with reference TRBV25-1 and TRBJ1-1 gives the whole variable domain EADIYQTPRYLVIGTGKKITLECSQTMGHDKMYWYQQDPGMELHLIHYSYGVNSTEKGDLSSESTVSRIRTEHFPLTLESARPSHTSQYLCASVGQSNTEAFFGQGTRLTVV.